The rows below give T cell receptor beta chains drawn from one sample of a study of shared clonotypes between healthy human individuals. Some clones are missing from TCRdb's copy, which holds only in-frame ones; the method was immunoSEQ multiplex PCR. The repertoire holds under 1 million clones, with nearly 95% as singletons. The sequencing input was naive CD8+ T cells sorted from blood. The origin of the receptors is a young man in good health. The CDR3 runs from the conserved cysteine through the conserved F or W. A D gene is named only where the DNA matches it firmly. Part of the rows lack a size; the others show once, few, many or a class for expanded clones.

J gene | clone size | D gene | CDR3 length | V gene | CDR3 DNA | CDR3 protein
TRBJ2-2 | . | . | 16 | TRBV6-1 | TGTGCCAGCAGTGCCCAATGGCCTAGCGAGGCCGGGGAGCTGTTTTTT | CASSAQWPSEAGELFF
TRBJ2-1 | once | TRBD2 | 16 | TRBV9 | TGTGCCAGTGGACTAGCGGGAGGCCCCTCCTACAATGAGCAGTTCTTC | CASGLAGGPSYNEQFF
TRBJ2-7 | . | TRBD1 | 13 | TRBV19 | TGTGCCAGTAGCTGGGACAGCTCCTACGAGCAGTACTTC | CASSWDSSYEQYF
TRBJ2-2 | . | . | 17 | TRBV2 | TGTGCCAGCAGTGAACCCTACAGGACCGCGAACACCGGGGAGCTGTTTTTT | CASSEPYRTANTGELFF
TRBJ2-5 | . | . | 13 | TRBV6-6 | TGTGCCAGCAGGTCAGGGTTATCAGAGACCCAGTACTTC | CASRSGLSETQYF
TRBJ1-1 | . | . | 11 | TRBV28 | TGTGCCAGCAGTTCAGGTGGGAAAGCTTTCTTT | CASSSGGKAFF
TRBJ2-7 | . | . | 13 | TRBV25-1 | TGTGCCAGCAAAAAGACAGAGTCCTACGAGCAGTACTTC | CASKKTESYEQYF
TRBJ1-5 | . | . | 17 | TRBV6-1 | TGTGCCAGCAGCGAACGAAGTGGAACGGTTAACAATCAGCCCCAGCATTTT | CASSERSGTVNNQPQHF
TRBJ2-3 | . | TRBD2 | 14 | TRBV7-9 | TGTGCCAGCACCCTAGCGGGAGCCACAGATACGCAGTATTTT | CASTLAGATDTQYF
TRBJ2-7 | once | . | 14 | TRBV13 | TGTGCCAGCAGCTTAGGCGGTCTAGCCTACGAGCAGTACTTC | CASSLGGLAYEQYF
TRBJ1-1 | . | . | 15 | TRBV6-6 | TGTGCCAGCATTTACGCCCCAGGGTCCTACACTGAAGCTTTCTTT | CASIYAPGSYTEAFF
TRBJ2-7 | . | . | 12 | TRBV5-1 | TGCGCCAGCACCGAGGGAGGCGACGAGCAGTACTTC | CASTEGGDEQYF
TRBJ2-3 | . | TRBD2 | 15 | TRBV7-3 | TGTGCCAGCAGTGGCGGGACTACAGCCACAGATACGCAGTATTTT | CASSGGTTATDTQYF
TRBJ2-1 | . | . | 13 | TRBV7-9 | TGTGCCAGCAGCCAATCCATGGGGAATGAGCAGTTCTTC | CASSQSMGNEQFF
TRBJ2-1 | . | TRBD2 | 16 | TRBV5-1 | TGCGCCAGCAGCGTAGGACTAGCGGGGAATAACAATGAGCAGTTCTTC | CASSVGLAGNNNEQFF
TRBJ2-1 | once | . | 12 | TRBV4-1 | TGCGCCAGCAGCCTACACGGGGACGAGCAGTTCTTC | CASSLHGDEQFF
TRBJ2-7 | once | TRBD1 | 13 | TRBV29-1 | TGCAGCGTCTTTTCAGGGGGCTCCTACGAGCAGTACTTC | CSVFSGGSYEQYF
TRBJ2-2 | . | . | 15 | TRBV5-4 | TGTGCCAGCAGCTTGGCTAGGGCGGTTACCGGGGAGCTGTTTTTT | CASSLARAVTGELFF
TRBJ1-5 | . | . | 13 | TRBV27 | TGTGCCAGCAGTCAACGGACAAATCAGCCCCAGCATTTT | CASSQRTNQPQHF
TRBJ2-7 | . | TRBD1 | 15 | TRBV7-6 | TGTGCCAGCAGCCCTGCCCGGGACAGGGCGCACGAGCAGTACTTC | CASSPARDRAHEQYF
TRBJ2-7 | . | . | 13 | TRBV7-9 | TGTGCCAGCAGCTTAGGCGGCACCTACGAGCAGTACTTC | CASSLGGTYEQYF
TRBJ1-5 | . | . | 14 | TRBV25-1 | TGTGCCAGCAGTGTAGACTATAGCAATCAGCCCCAGCATTTT | CASSVDYSNQPQHF
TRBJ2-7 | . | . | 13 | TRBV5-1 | TGCGCCAGCAGGGGGGACTCGACCTACGAGCAGTACTTC | CASRGDSTYEQYF
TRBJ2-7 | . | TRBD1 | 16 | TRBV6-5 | TGTGCCAGCAGTTACCGCCGGGACAGGGGTCTGTACGAGCAGTACTTC | CASSYRRDRGLYEQYF
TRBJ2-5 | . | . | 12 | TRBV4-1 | TGCGCCAGCAGCCAAGAACAAGAGACCCAGTACTTC | CASSQEQETQYF
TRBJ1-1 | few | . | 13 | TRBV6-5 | TGTGCCAGCAGCCGACTTATGGGGACTGAAGCTTTCTTT | CASSRLMGTEAFF
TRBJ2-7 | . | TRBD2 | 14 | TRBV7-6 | TGTGCCAGCAGCGGGACTAGCGGAACCTACGAGCAGTACTTC | CASSGTSGTYEQYF
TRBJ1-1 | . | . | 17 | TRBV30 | TGTGCCTGGACCCAAGTTCCGGGACCTTATCCGAACACTGAAGCTTTCTTT | CAWTQVPGPYPNTEAFF
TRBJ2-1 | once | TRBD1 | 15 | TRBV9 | TGTGCCAGCAGCGCGACAGGGGTGGCCTACAATGAGCAGTTCTTC | CASSATGVAYNEQFF
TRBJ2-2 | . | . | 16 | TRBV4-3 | TGCGCCAGCAGCCAAGAGTTAGGCAGGGTGACCGGGGAGCTGTTTTTT | CASSQELGRVTGELFF
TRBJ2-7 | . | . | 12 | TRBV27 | TGTGCCAGCAGCCACGGGAATAGCGAGCAGTACTTC | CASSHGNSEQYF
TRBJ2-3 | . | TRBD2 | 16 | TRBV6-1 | TGTGCCAGCAGTGAACTAGCGGGAGGGTCCGGGGATACGCAGTATTTT | CASSELAGGSGDTQYF
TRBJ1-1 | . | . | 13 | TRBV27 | TGTGCCAGCAGTCCCTACGGAATCACTGAAGCTTTCTTT | CASSPYGITEAFF
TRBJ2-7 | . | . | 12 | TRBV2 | TGTGCCAGCGTCGGGGGCAGGAACGAGCAGTACTTC | CASVGGRNEQYF
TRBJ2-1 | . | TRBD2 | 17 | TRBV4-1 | TGCGCCAGCAGCCCAGCCCTAGCGGGAGGCCCCCTGGGGGAGCAGTTCTTC | CASSPALAGGPLGEQFF
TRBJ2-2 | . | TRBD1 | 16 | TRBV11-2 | TGTGCCAGCAGTTCTACCGGGACAGGGGTCACCGGGGAGCTGTTTTTT | CASSSTGTGVTGELFF
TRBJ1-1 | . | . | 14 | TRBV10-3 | TGTGCCATCAGTGAGGGACACCTGAACACTGAAGCTTTCTTT | CAISEGHLNTEAFF
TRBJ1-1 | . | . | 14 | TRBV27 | TGTGCCAGCAGTTTGTTTGACATGAACACTGAAGCTTTCTTT | CASSLFDMNTEAFF
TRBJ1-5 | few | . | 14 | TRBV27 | TGTGCCAGCAGTTTACAGGGTAACAATCAGCCCCAGCATTTT | CASSLQGNNQPQHF
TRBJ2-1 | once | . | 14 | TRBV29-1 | TGCAGCGTTGATGTTGCGGGCATTTACAATGAGCAGTTCTTC | CSVDVAGIYNEQFF
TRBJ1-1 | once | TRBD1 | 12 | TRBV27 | TGTGCCAGCAGTTCGGGGACAGGGGGAGCTTTCTTT | CASSSGTGGAFF
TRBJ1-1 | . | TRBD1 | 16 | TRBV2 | TGTGCCAGCAGTGAACACCCCGACAGGGGTTGGACTGAAGCTTTCTTT | CASSEHPDRGWTEAFF
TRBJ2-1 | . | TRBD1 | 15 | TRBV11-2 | TGTGCCAGCAGCGACCGGGACAGGGGGTACAATGAGCAGTTCTTC | CASSDRDRGYNEQFF
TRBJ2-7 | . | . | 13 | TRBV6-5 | TGTGCCAGCAGTTACCAAGGGCGCCGGGAGCAGTACTTC | CASSYQGRREQYF
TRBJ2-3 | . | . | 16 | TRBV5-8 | TGTGCCAGCAGCTTGGCCGGAGCGCTAAGCACAGATACGCAGTATTTT | CASSLAGALSTDTQYF
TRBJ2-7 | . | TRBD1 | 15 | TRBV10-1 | TGCGCCAGCAGTTACGGACAGGGGGATCCCTACGAGCAGTACTTC | CASSYGQGDPYEQYF
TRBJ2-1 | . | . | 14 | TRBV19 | TGTGCCAGTAGTATAGCACAGGGTTACAATGAGCAGTTCTTC | CASSIAQGYNEQFF
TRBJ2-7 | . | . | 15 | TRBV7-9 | TGTGCCAGCAGCCCACTTGAAGCGGGCAACTACGAGCAGTACTTC | CASSPLEAGNYEQYF
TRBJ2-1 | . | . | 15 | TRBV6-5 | TGTGCCAGCAGCCCGTCCCTTGGGCCCCACAATGAGCAGTTCTTC | CASSPSLGPHNEQFF
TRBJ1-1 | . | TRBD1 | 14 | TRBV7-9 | TGTGCCAGCAGCTTAGGACAGGGAAACACTGAAGCTTTCTTT | CASSLGQGNTEAFF
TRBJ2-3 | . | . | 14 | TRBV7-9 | TGTGCCAGCAGCAACCGGGACGGTACAGATACGCAGTATTTT | CASSNRDGTDTQYF
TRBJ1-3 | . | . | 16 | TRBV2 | TGTGCCACCATCTTCCGGGACCAAGAAGCTGGAAACACCATATATTTT | CATIFRDQEAGNTIYF
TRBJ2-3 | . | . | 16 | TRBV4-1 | TGCGCCAGCAGCCAACGAGCGGGCCCTAGCACAGATACGCAGTATTTT | CASSQRAGPSTDTQYF
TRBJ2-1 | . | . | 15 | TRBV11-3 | TGTGCCAGCAGCCCTAATGGTGCAGTCTACAATGAGCAGTTCTTC | CASSPNGAVYNEQFF
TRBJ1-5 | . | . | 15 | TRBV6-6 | TGTGCCAGCAGTTACTCGAGCACAGGGTCAGAGCCCCAGCATTTT | CASSYSSTGSEPQHF
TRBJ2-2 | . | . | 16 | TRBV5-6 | TGTGCCAGCAGCATCCGGGACATCGCGAACACCGGGGAGCTGTTTTTT | CASSIRDIANTGELFF
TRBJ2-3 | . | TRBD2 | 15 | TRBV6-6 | TGTGCCAGCAGTTTCCAGCGGGAGATCACAGATACGCAGTATTTT | CASSFQREITDTQYF
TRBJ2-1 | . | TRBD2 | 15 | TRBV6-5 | TGTGCCAGCAGTTCCGGGACTAGCGCTTACAATGAGCAGTTCTTC | CASSSGTSAYNEQFF
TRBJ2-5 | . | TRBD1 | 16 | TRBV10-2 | TGCGCCAGCAGTGGAGGGACAGACCCTTCCCCAGAGACCCAGTACTTC | CASSGGTDPSPETQYF
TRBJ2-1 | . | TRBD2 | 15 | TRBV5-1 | TGCGCCAGCAGCTATCGACTAGCGGGAGGTAATGAGCAGTTCTTC | CASSYRLAGGNEQFF